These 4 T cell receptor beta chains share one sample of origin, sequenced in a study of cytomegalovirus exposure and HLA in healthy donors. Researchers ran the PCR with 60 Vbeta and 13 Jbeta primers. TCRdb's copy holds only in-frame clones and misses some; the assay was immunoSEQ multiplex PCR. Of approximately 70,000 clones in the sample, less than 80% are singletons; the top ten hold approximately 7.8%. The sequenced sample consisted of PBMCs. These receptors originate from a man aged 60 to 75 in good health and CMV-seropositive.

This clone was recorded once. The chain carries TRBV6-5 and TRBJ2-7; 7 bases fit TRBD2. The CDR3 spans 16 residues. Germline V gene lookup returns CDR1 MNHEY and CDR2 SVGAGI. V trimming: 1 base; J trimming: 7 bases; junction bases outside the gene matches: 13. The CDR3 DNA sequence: TGTGCCAGCAGTTACTTGGGGGAGGGCCTTCTGAGGGAGCAGTACTTC. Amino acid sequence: CASSYLGEGLLREQYF.

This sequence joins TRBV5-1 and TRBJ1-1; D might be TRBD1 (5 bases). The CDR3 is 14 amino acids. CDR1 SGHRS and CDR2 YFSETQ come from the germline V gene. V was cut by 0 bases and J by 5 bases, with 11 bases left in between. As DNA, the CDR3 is TGCGCCAGCAGCTTGGATGGAGGGGTGACTGAAGCTTTCTTT. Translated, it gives CASSLDGGVTEAFF.

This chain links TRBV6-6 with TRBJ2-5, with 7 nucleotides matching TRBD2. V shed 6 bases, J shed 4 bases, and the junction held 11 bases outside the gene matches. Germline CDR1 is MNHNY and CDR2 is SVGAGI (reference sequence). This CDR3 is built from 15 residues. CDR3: CASSPGGGWRETQYF. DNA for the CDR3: TGTGCCAGCAGCCCCGGCGGGGGTTGGCGAGAGACCCAGTACTTC.

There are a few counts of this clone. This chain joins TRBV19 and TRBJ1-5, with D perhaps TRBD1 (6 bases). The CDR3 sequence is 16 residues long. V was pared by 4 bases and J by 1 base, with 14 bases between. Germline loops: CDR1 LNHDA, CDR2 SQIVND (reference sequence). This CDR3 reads CASSNTGLRSNQPQHF. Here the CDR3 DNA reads TGTGCCAGTAGTAATACAGGGTTACGCAGCAATCAGCCCCAGCATTTT.